The clone carrying this TCR beta chain was observed a single time. The antigen is undetermined. V was pared by 4 bases and J by 2 bases, with 17 bases between. The CDR3 covers 16 residues. The V gene's germline CDR1 is SGHNT and CDR2 YYREEE (reference sequence). This entry comes from a study of cytomegalovirus exposure and HLA in healthy donors. About the study: In terms of ancestry, the Caucasian-associated cluster contained roughly 81% of the approximately 400 genotyped donors.

Vbeta (60) and Jbeta (13) primers were used in the PCR. Method: immunoSEQ multiplex PCR; TCRdb's copy keeps in-frame clones and lacks some. The data contain 90,000 to 100,000 clones, roughly three quarters of them seen just once; the ten biggest clones take up 7.7%. Study conclusions and caveats: Most TCR beta V segments were productive about 90% or about 30% of the time in an earlier analysis. In a later analysis, TCR beta V- and J-gene trimming showed a link to a missense DCLRE1C variant.

The sequencing sample was made of PBMCs. The clonotype comes from a female donor in good health and CMV-seronegative. The chain is built from TRBV5-4 and TRBJ2-3; a possible D gene is TRBD1 (5 bases). CDR3 coding DNA: TGTGCCAGCAGCCGAGGTCCAGGGAACCCCACAGATACGCAGTATTTT. Its translation is CASSRGPGNPTDTQYF.